The entry below gives a single T cell receptor (beta chain) sequence along with its context. This sample was included in a study of control samples from healthy donors and cancer patients. Trimming stripped 4 bases from V and 3 bases from J, with 13 bases between. The CDR3 spans 14 residues. Germline V lookup: CDR1 SGHNT, CDR2 YYREEE (reference sequence). Assay: immunoSEQ multiplex PCR; the TCRdb copy retains only in-frame clones and omits some. The table lists about 84,000 clones, around 92% of them singletons, with 15% to 18% in the top ten. The clonotype comes from a man aged 25 to 40 in good health. The source material was blood. The chain uses TRBV5-4 and TRBJ2-5; TRBD2 is a possible D gene (5 bases). This chain's CDR3 is CASSPQRAEETQYF. The CDR3 region has the DNA TGTGCCAGCAGCCCCCAGAGGGCAGAAGAGACCCAGTACTTC.